The rows below give T cell receptor beta chains drawn from one sample of a study of human thymus T cells. Sequencing was performed with immunoSEQ multiplex PCR; in TCRdb, only in-frame clones are kept and a portion is missing. The sample has roughly 77,000 clones; 90% to 95% are singletons. The material sequenced was thymus tissue. The receptors originated from a girl less than two years old with a congenital heart defect but otherwise immunologically healthy. The CDR3 runs from the conserved cysteine through the conserved F or W. The D gene is left open where the match is weak.

TRBD1	TRBV7-2	TRBJ1-2	CASSLRSGQGFNYGYTF	TGTGCCAGCAGCTTAAGATCGGGACAGGGGTTTAACTATGGCTACACCTTC
TRBD1	TRBV29-1	TRBJ2-1	CSDKTTGCGYNEQFF	TGCAGCGACAAAACGACAGGGTGCGGCTACAATGAGCAGTTCTTC
NA	TRBV5-6	TRBJ1-2	CASSSPLGGYTF	TGTGCCAGCAGCTCCCCCTTGGGTGGCTACACCTTC
TRBD2	TRBV10-3	TRBJ2-1	CAIRTSGGYNEQFF	TGTGCCATCCGTACTAGCGGGGGTTACAATGAGCAGTTCTTC
NA	TRBV4-3	TRBJ1-2	CASSQGDEDYGYTF	TGCGCCAGCAGCCAAGGTGACGAGGACTATGGCTACACCTTC
TRBD2	TRBV19	TRBJ2-1	CASSNKGGVSYNEQFF	TGTGCCAGTAGCAACAAGGGAGGGGTCTCCTACAATGAGCAGTTCTTC
NA	TRBV14	TRBJ2-1	CASSPNPRDTQRNEQFF	TGTGCCAGCAGCCCCAATCCCCGGGACACTCAACGAAATGAGCAGTTCTTC
NA	TRBV2	TRBJ2-2	CASSPTSGGNTGELFF	TGTGCCAGCAGTCCGACAAGCGGCGGGAACACCGGGGAGCTGTTTTTT
NA	TRBV4-3	TRBJ2-2	CASSQEPSGAGELFF	TGCGCCAGCAGCCAAGAGCCTAGTGGCGCCGGGGAGCTGTTTTTT
NA	TRBV4-3	TRBJ2-1	CASRRRDSNDEQFF	TGCGCCAGTCGTAGGAGGGACAGTAACGATGAGCAGTTCTTC
NA	TRBV6-1	TRBJ1-5	CASSELWGMHSNQPQHF	TGTGCCAGCAGTGAATTATGGGGGATGCATAGCAATCAGCCCCAGCATTTT
TRBD2	TRBV5-4	TRBJ2-5	CASSATGGETQYF	TGTGCCAGCAGCGCAACGGGGGGGGAGACCCAGTACTTC
NA	TRBV6-1	TRBJ2-5	CASSADREGETQYF	TGTGCCAGCAGTGCCGACAGGGAGGGGGAGACCCAGTACTTC
TRBD2	TRBV11-2	TRBJ2-1	CASSLMTSGGYNEQFF	TGTGCCAGCAGCTTGATGACTAGCGGGGGTTACAATGAGCAGTTCTTC
TRBD1	TRBV19	TRBJ2-5	CASSLQGAAATQYF	TGTGCCAGTAGTCTACAGGGGGCGGCGGCGACCCAGTACTTC
NA	TRBV6-4	TRBJ1-1	CASSVGGAPGPTTEAFF	TGTGCCAGCAGTGTCGGCGGAGCCCCGGGGCCCACCACTGAAGCTTTCTTT
TRBD2	TRBV27	TRBJ2-1	CASRVLAEFHNEQFF	TGTGCCAGCAGAGTACTAGCGGAGTTCCACAATGAGCAGTTCTTC
NA	TRBV15	TRBJ1-5	CATSRDYQGNQPQHF	TGTGCCACCAGCAGAGATTACCAGGGTAATCAGCCCCAGCATTTT
NA	TRBV6-1	TRBJ1-6	CASSEALRDGYSPLHF	TGTGCCAGCAGTGAAGCGCTCCGGGACGGCTATTCACCCCTCCACTTT